The next 5 T cell receptor beta chains were all read from a single sample in a study of monozygotic twins with inflammatory bowel disease. Each CDR3 protein gets one entry in TCRdb, which reprocessed the 5' RACE reads and gives no DNA. The sample features about 210,000 distinct CDR3 sequences, with around 1.5% in its top ten. The specimen was blood. Receptors were obtained from a human donor with ulcerative colitis or Crohn's disease, or a healthy co-twin of an affected twin (not recorded which).

J is TRBJ1-1 and V is TRBV18; TCRdb selects TRBD1, and the lack of DNA leaves this call unchecked. Per the germline V gene, CDR1 is KGHSH and CDR2 is LQKENI. The CDR3 has 15 residues. CDR3 residues: CASSQGRTGNTEAFF.

The chain has TRBV9 and TRBJ1-6; checking the TCRdb D call of TRBD1 is not possible without DNA. This CDR3 is 15 amino acids long. Germline CDR1 reads SGDLS; CDR2 reads YYNGEE. The CDR3 sequence: CASSVRDSYNSPLHF.

The chain links TRBV4-1 to TRBJ1-1; TCRdb reports TRBD1, a call that lacks DNA to check it against. CDR1 is MGHRA, CDR2 YSYEKL, per germline. The CDR3 totals 15 residues. This CDR3 reads CASSYSDRLNTEAFF.

The gene calls are TRBV3-1 and TRBJ1-2; there is no DNA to check the TCRdb D call of TRBD1. In germline, CDR1 is LGHDT, CDR2 YNNKEL (reference sequence). The CDR3 is 14 residues long. CDR3 sequence reads: CASSQGVGVYGYTF.

CDR3 region: CASSWDRGLTEAFF. The chain combines TRBV7-9 with TRBJ1-1; without DNA, the TCRdb call of TRBD1 cannot be checked. The germline gives CDR1 SEHNR, CDR2 FQNEAQ (reference sequence). The CDR3 runs to 14 residues.